This is a list of T cell receptor beta chains from one sample in a study of T-cell memory formation after mild COVID-19. TCRdb reprocessed the 5' RACE reads with MiXCR, giving one entry per CDR3 protein. Of 470,000 or so distinct CDR3 sequences listed, around 27% are singletons. The sequenced sample was PBMCs or a T cell subset sorted from them (not recorded which). Every receptor here comes from an adult woman who had mild COVID-19 (a few samples of this study predate the infection). Cell type and time point are not known. The CDR3 runs from the conserved cysteine through the conserved F or W. The D gene is left open where the match is weak. Not all rows give a size; the values are once, few, many and, for expanded clones, a class.

J: TRBJ2-5
V: TRBV7-6
D: -
size: many
DNA: TGTGCCAGCAGCTTAACGGGAGTTGGAGAGACCCAGTACTTC
CDR3: CASSLTGVGETQYF

J: TRBJ2-4
V: TRBV14
D: TRBD2
size: -
DNA: TGTGCCAGCAGCCAAGAAGGGACTAGCGGACCCCTAGCCAAAAACATTCAGTACTTC
CDR3: CASSQEGTSGPLAKNIQYF

J: TRBJ1-1
V: TRBV24-1
D: TRBD1
size: -
DNA: TGTGCCACCAGTGATAAACAGGGGGAAGCTTTCTTT
CDR3: CATSDKQGEAFF

J: TRBJ1-1
V: TRBV11-2
D: -
size: many
DNA: TGTGCCAGCAGACAGGGAGAATGGACTGAAGCTTTCTTT
CDR3: CASRQGEWTEAFF

J: TRBJ2-7
V: TRBV6-6
D: TRBD2
size: few
DNA: TGTGCCAGCAGCCTAGCGGGGATCCAGCAGTACTTC
CDR3: CASSLAGIQQYF

J: TRBJ1-1
V: TRBV20-1
D: -
size: -
DNA: TGCAGTGCTCCCTCCGGGAGGAACACTGAAGCTTTCTTT
CDR3: CSAPSGRNTEAFF

J: TRBJ2-1
V: TRBV5-1
D: TRBD2
size: few
DNA: TGCGCCAGCAGCTTGGCCATGAGCGGGGGCTACGGCTCCTACAATGAGCAGTTCTTC
CDR3: CASSLAMSGGYGSYNEQFF

J: TRBJ2-3
V: TRBV7-2
D: -
size: -
DNA: TGTGCCAGCAGCACCCGACGGCAAGGGACAGATACGCAGTATTTT
CDR3: CASSTRRQGTDTQYF

J: TRBJ2-7
V: TRBV5-1
D: -
size: few
DNA: TGCGCCAGCAGCTACCAGGGACAAGGATTCTACGAGCAGTACTTC
CDR3: CASSYQGQGFYEQYF

J: TRBJ1-1
V: TRBV5-1
D: -
size: -
DNA: TGCGCCAGCAGCTTGGATAACATGAACACTGAAGCTTTCTTT
CDR3: CASSLDNMNTEAFF

J: TRBJ1-2
V: TRBV3-1
D: -
size: -
DNA: TGTGCCAGCAGCTACGGGACTCCGGGGAATGGCTACACCTTC
CDR3: CASSYGTPGNGYTF

J: TRBJ2-7
V: TRBV6-2/TRBV6-3
D: TRBD2
size: many
DNA: TGTGCCAGCAGTACCCCAGCGGGAGCCCGCTACGAGCAGTACTTC
CDR3: CASSTPAGARYEQYF

J: TRBJ2-7
V: TRBV12-3/TRBV12-4
D: -
size: -
DNA: TGTGCCAGCAGTTTAAGCGGATACTACGAGCAGTACTTC
CDR3: CASSLSGYYEQYF

J: TRBJ1-2
V: TRBV30
D: -
size: -
DNA: TGTGCCTGGAGTGGAATCAACTATGGCTACACCTTC
CDR3: CAWSGINYGYTF

J: TRBJ2-2
V: TRBV15
D: -
size: -
DNA: TGTGCCACCAGCGGCCAGGGGACCCCCGGGGAGCTGTTTTTT
CDR3: CATSGQGTPGELFF

J: TRBJ1-5
V: TRBV6-2/TRBV6-3
D: -
size: -
DNA: TGTGCCAGCAGTTACAGTCAGTGGGGGAGGCAGCCCCAGCATTTT
CDR3: CASSYSQWGRQPQHF